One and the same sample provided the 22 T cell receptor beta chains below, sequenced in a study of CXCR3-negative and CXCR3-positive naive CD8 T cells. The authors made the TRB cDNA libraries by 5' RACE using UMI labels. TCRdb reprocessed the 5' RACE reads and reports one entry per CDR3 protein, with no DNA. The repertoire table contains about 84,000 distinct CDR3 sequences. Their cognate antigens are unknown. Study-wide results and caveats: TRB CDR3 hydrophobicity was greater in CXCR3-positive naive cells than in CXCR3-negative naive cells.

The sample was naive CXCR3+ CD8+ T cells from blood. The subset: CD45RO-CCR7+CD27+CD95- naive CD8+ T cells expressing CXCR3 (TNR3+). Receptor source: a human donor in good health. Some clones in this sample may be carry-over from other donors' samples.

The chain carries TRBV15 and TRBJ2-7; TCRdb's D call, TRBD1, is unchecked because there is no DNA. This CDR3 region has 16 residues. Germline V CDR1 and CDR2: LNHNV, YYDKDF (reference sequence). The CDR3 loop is CATAGTVNFNSYEQYF.

The CDR3 region is CSGGVGQGGTEQFF. The chain has TRBV29-1 and TRBJ2-1; TCRdb designates TRBD1, a call that cannot be tested without DNA. CDR3 length: 14 amino acids. Looked up from germline, CDR1 is SQVTM and CDR2 is ANQGSEA.

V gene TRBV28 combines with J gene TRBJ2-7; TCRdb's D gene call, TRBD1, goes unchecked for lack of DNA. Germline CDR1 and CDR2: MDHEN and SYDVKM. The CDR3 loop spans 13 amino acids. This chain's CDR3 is CASSLYPRVEQYF.

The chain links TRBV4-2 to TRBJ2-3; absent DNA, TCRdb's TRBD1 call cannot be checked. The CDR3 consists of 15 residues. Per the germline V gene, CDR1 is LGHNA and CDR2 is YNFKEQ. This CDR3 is CASSQVQGGTDTQYF.

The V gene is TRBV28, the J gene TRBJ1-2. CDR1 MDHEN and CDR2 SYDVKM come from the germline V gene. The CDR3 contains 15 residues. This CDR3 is CASSLYKGPFYGYTF.

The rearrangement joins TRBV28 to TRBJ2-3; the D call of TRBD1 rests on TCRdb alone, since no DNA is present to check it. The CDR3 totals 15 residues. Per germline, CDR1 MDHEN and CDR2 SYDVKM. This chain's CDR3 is CASSPSRGFQNTQYF.

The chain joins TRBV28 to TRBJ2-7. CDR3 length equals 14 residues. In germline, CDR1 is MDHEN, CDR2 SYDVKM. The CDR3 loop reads CASSLHRGPLEQYF.

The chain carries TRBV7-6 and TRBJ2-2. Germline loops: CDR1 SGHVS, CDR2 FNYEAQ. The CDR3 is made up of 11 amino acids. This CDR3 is CASSPSGELFF.

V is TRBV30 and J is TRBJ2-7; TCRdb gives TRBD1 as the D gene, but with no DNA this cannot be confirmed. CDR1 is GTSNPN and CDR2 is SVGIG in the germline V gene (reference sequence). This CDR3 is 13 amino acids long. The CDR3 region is CAWRGLGAREQYF.

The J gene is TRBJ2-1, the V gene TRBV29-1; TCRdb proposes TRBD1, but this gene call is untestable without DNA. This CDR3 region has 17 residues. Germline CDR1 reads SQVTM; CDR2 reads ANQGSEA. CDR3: CSVHSGGGDHSYNEQFF.

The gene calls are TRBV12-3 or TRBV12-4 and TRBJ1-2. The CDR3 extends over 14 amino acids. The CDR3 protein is CASTRTRANYGYTF.

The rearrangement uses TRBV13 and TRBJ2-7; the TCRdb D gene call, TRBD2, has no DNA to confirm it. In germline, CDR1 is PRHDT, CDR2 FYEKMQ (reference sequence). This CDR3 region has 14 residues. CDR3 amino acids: CASSLGTSQNEQYF.

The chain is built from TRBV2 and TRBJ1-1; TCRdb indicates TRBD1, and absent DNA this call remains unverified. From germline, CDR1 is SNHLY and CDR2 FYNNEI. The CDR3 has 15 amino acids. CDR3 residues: CASSEWGTGDTEAFF.

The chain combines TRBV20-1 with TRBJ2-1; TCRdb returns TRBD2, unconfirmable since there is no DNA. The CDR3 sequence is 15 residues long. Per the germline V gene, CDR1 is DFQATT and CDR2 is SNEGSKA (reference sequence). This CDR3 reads CSANLAGDSYNEQFF.

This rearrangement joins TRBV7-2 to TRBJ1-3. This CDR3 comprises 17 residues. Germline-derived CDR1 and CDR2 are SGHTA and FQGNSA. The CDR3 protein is CASSLGFHSHSGNTIYF.

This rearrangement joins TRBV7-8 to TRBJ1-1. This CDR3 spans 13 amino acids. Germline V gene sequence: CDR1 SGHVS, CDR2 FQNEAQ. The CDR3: CASTYYMGTEAFF.

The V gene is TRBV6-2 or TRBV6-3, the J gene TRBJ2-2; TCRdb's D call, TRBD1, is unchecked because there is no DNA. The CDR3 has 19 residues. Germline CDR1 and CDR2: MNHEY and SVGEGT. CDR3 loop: CASSPPWTTTLENTGELFF.

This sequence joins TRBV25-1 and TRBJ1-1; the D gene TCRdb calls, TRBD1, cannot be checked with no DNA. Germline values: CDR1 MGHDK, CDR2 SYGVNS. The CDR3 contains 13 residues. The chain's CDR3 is CASSQGWGTEAFF.

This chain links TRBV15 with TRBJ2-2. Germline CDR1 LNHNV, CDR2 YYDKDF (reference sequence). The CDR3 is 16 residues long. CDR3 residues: CATSRGRTSNTGELFF.

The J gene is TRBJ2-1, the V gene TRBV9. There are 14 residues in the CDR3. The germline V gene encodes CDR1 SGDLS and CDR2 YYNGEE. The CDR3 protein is CASSVGGSYNEQFF.

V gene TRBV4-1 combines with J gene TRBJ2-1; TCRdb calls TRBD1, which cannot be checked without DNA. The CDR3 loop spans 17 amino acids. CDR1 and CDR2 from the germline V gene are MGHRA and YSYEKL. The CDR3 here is CASSQGPRQGPADEQFF.

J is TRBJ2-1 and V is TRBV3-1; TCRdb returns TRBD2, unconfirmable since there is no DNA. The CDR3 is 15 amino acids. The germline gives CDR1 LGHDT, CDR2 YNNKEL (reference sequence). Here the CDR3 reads CASSSSGGAYNEQFF.